This T cell receptor beta chain originates from a study of T cells in Graves' hyperthyroidism and ophthalmopathy. Findings of the study overall: In the blood, most expanded thyroid clonotypes above 0.001 appeared as well.

Note on this clonotype: Its antigen remains unknown.

Researchers amplified the TCR beta CDR3 regions from RNA transcripts. Initially, a first-round RT-PCR of the TCR CDR3 employed the HTBI primer set. In TCRdb, the multiplex PCR reads were re-called with MiXCR into one record per CDR3 protein. The top ten clones hold 7% to 7.5% of a sample with hundreds of thousands of distinct CDR3 sequences, 45% of them seen once. Used for diagnoses were clinical symptoms, serum thyroxine and TRAb, thyroid ultrasound and orbital computed tomography. Germline V gene sequence: CDR1 MNHNS, CDR2 SASEGT. The CDR3 spans 11 residues. The trim removed 6 bases at V and 13 bases at J, leaving 6 bases unmatched.

The chain employs TRBV6-1 and TRBJ2-5, with 9 bases that match TRBD1. The sequencing input was peripheral blood or thyroid tissue (not recorded which). The clonotype was recovered from an adult man with Graves' disease, either hyperthyroidism or ophthalmopathy (not recorded which). The CDR3 is CASRKDRGTYF. In DNA, the CDR3 is TGTGCCAGCAGAAAAGACAGGGGGACGTACTTC.